These T cell receptor beta chains were read from a single sample in a study of T cells in localized non-small cell lung cancer. The repertoire was sequenced with immunoSEQ multiplex PCR; TCRdb's copy has only in-frame clones and lacks some. The profile shows 9,700 or so clones, less than 55% of them singletons. The material was lymph node tissue, obtained before any cancer treatment. These receptors all stem from a woman between 40 and 69 years old with stage I lung adenocarcinoma. Both conserved end residues are part of each CDR3. D genes are given only for firm matches. Not every row has a clone size; where given, it reads once, few, many or a size class.

>TRBJ1-1|TRBV9|-|-
CASSLRDGRFVGTEAFF
TGTGCCAGCAGTCTTAGGGACGGCCGTTTCGTCGGGACTGAAGCTTTCTTT
>TRBJ2-7|TRBV11-3|-|TRBD1
CASSPRDRGHEQYF
TGTGCCAGCAGCCCCCGGGACAGGGGCCACGAGCAGTACTTC
>TRBJ2-5|TRBV9|-|-
CASRGVRETQYF
TGTGCCAGCAGGGGAGTCAGGGAGACCCAGTACTTC
>TRBJ2-5|TRBV30|-|TRBD2
CAWSGTSGDQTQYF
TGTGCCTGGAGCGGGACTAGCGGGGACCAGACCCAGTACTTC
>TRBJ2-3|TRBV23-1|-|-
CASSQSRGADTQYF
TGCGCCAGCAGTCAATCGAGGGGGGCAGATACGCAGTATTTT
>TRBJ1-2|TRBV11-3|many|-
CASSPNSGTPGGYTF
TGTGCCAGCAGCCCTAATTCCGGGACCCCCGGTGGCTACACCTTC
>TRBJ1-2|TRBV6-8|-|-
CASSDETGGYGYTF
TGTGCCAGCAGTGACGAAACAGGCGGCTATGGCTACACCTTC
>TRBJ1-1|TRBV15|-|-
CATSRGGGRPIDGTEAFF
TGTGCCACCAGCAGAGGTGGGGGGCGCCCAATTGACGGCACTGAAGCTTTCTTT
>TRBJ1-3|TRBV19|-|TRBD1
CASREQGISGNTIYF
TGTGCCAGTCGTGAACAGGGGATTTCTGGAAACACCATATATTTT
>TRBJ2-5|TRBV12-5|-|TRBD1
CASGSGQDQETQYF
TGTGCTAGTGGTTCTGGACAGGACCAAGAGACCCAGTACTTC
>TRBJ2-3|TRBV29-1|-|TRBD1
CSVVRGQGDTQYF
TGCAGCGTTGTCAGGGGGCAAGGAGATACGCAGTATTTT
>TRBJ2-7|TRBV11-3|-|-
CASSLRQDDNEQYF
TGTGCCAGCAGCTTGAGACAGGATGATAACGAGCAGTACTTC
>TRBJ2-1|TRBV6-8|few|TRBD1
CASSYLNLGQSRNEQFF
TGTGCCAGCAGTTACTTGAACCTGGGACAGTCTAGAAATGAGCAGTTCTTC
>TRBJ2-1|TRBV6-8|few|-
CASSPNGQISLF
TGTGCCAGCAGTCCCAACGGACAGATAAGTCTCTTC
>TRBJ1-1|TRBV5-1|-|TRBD1
CASSNQGASPEAFF
TGCGCCAGCAGCAATCAGGGGGCGTCCCCTGAAGCTTTCTTT
>TRBJ1-1|TRBV15|-|-
CATSRDFRVLEAFF
TGTGCCACCAGCAGAGATTTTAGAGTTTTGGAAGCTTTCTTT
>TRBJ1-2|TRBV6-8|-|TRBD1
CAISGDRTNGYTF
TGTGCCATCAGTGGGGACAGAACCAATGGCTACACCTTC
>TRBJ2-2|TRBV30|-|-
CAWSIFVARGTGELFF
TGTGCCTGGAGTATCTTTGTGGCCCGGGGCACCGGGGAGCTGTTTTTT
>TRBJ2-3|TRBV18|-|-
CASSQREGTSTDTQYF
TGTGCCAGCTCACAGAGGGAAGGGACTAGCACAGATACGCAGTATTTT
>TRBJ2-4|TRBV15|few|TRBD2
CATSRDAGGNIQYF
TGTGCCACCAGCAGAGATGCGGGGGGAAACATTCAGTACTTC
>TRBJ2-7|TRBV2|-|TRBD1
CASKRQGGTYEQYF
TGTGCCAGCAAGAGACAGGGGGGGACCTACGAGCAGTACTTC
>TRBJ2-3|TRBV4-1|-|TRBD1
CASSHQRDSSAADTQYF
TGCGCCAGCAGCCACCAAAGGGACAGTTCGGCAGCAGATACGCAGTATTTT
>TRBJ1-6|TRBV19|-|TRBD1
CASSIPAGTGSSPLHF
TGTGCCAGTAGTATTCCCGCCGGGACAGGGAGTTCACCCCTCCACTTT
>TRBJ1-1|TRBV16|-|-
CASSQGTGLNTEAFF
TGTGCCAGCAGCCAAGGAACAGGGCTGAACACTGAAGCTTTCTTT
>TRBJ1-5|TRBV6-8|-|-
CASKEGERNQPQHF
TGTGCCAGCAAGGAGGGGGAGAGGAATCAGCCCCAGCATTTT
>TRBJ2-2|TRBV19|few|TRBD1
CASSMGRQGHGELFF
TGTGCCAGTAGTATGGGACGACAGGGTCACGGGGAGCTGTTTTTT
>TRBJ1-1|TRBV30|-|-
CAWDRTGLIEAFF
TGTGCCTGGGATAGAACAGGGCTTATTGAAGCTTTCTTT
>TRBJ2-2|TRBV6-8|few|TRBD1
CASSYGGTGDTGELFF
TGTGCCAGCAGTTACGGCGGGACAGGTGACACCGGGGAGCTGTTTTTT
>TRBJ1-2|TRBV30|-|TRBD1
CAWTRQGANGYTF
TGTGCCTGGACCCGACAGGGGGCTAACGGCTACACCTTC
>TRBJ1-1|TRBV6-9|-|-
CASIGNTEAFF
TGTGCCAGCATCGGGAACACTGAAGCTTTCTTT